What follows is one TCR beta chain and its context. The antigen it recognizes is unknown. Base qualities are missing; no much larger clone stands one base away. The data stem from a study of shared clonotypes between healthy human individuals (dated by TCRdb to 2020 to 2022). Concerning the study at large: A couple of women and a few men aged 18 to 49 years were included in the cohort. For each donor, CD4 naive and CD4 memory were each run on three plates, CD8 naive on two plates, and CD8 memory on one plate. To estimate repertoire size and how much clonotype sharing occurs between individuals, the study deeply sequenced the blood TCR repertoires of a handful of healthy adults. Libraries were prepared and TCR repertoires were sequenced by different laboratories using diverse techniques, in order to increase sequencing depth and limit assay-specific biases. Per donor, leukapheresis produced somewhere between about 0.8 and 9.5 billion PBMCs.

Using the deep immunoSEQ assay, TCR CDR3 regions were amplified from genomic DNA by multiplex PCR. For each cell subset, the extracted genomic DNA was distributed evenly across all wells of several immunoSEQ 96-well plates, and each plate served as one replicate. Each replicate PCR for sorted subsets received around 0.2 ug genomic DNA, equal to tens of thousands of T cell genomes. The purified libraries were quantified using a Qubit 3.0 fluorometer, sized with a Bioanalyzer 2100, and then quantified again using the KAPA Library Quantification kit. Each immunoSEQ 96-well plate was sequenced on its own single-read 150-cycle Illumina NextSeq 550 flow cell. Per the original workflow: Because the immunoSEQ output included only junctional sequences and no quality scores, the filtering could not be the same as the filtering used for full-length reads. Sequences were annotated with PyIR, a Python wrapper for IgBLAST v1.9, and V/J genes and CDR3 were assigned using IMGT germline references. Reads with weak V/J assignments (E-value above 1e-6), missing CDR3, stop codons, out-of-frame junctions, or ambiguous translated residues were removed. V3J clonotypes were defined by identical inferred V gene, J gene, and CDR3 amino acid sequence. Percentage overlap between repertoires was calculated by dividing the number of shared unique clonotypes by the size of the smaller repertoire. Richness of each repertoire was evaluated using RTK rarefaction, the Chao1 estimator, and Recon v2.1 estimates of unobserved clonotypes. For all TCRbeta clonotypes obtained by the gDNA method from a few donors, generation probabilities were computed with OLGA. TCRdb obtained this table from immuneACCESS and retained in-frame rearrangements with V and J assigned. These tables miss some clones; where compared with another copy, unresolved V genes account for less than half of the shortfall, and the remainder is unexplained. That table furnishes V, J and clone size, whereas the DNA furnished D and trimming. Within this sample are approximately 2.4 million clones, with 90% to 97% of them counted one time only. The ten largest make up less than 0.15% of the sample.

Donors were healthy HIV-negative adults with no recently reported acute infections or vaccinations. Every donor was a Caucasian adult residing in Nashville, Tennessee, USA. Magnetic negative selection was used to enrich CD4+ T cells, after which naive cells were positively selected on CD45RA and the negative fraction became the memory subset. Blood was collected by leukapheresis, and PBMCs were isolated by Ficoll-Histopaque density gradient centrifugation and then cryopreserved in liquid nitrogen vapor phase. Purity and quantity of every magnetically sorted T cell population were checked by analytical flow cytometry. Each sorted fraction had its genomic DNA isolated and then quantified by UV absorbance on a Nanodrop 2000c. Sequences SEHNR (CDR1) and FQNEAQ (CDR2) are obtained from the germline V gene (reference sequence). Taken from cysteine to phenylalanine, the CDR3 has 16 residues. This entry keeps only the CDR3 DNA: 48 bases, framed from base 1. V has 2 bases trimmed and J has 5 bases trimmed; junction bases matching no gene number 9.

Broad study findings and their caveats: Naive subsets generally had larger estimated clonotype richness than memory subsets did. Compared with non-shared clonotypes, the clonotypes found in all four sorted-subset donors had higher generation probabilities. The genetic and exposure-history diversity represented was limited by the small number of donors. Pairwise subsampling indicated that sequencing depth was expected to affect the degree of clonotype sharing among donors. Sampling was limited to blood, and TCR repertoires in tissue likely differ from TCR repertoires in blood. Incomplete sequencing was indicated by rarefaction of sorted-subset datasets, despite the large sequencing depth. Across a few donors, roughly 5.4% of naive CD4, approximately 4% of naive CD8, approximately 2.5% of memory CD4, and about 0.44% of memory CD8 clonotypes were shared.

This clonotype originated in a man younger than 30 in good health. The chain is assembled from TRBV7-9 and TRBJ2-5; a stretch of 9 junction bases matches TRBD1. The sequenced sample was naive CD4+ T cells sorted from blood. What this sample's cell subset or site label stands for: CD45RA+ positively selected. For the CDR3, the sequence is CASSLPPGTGRETQYF. The nucleotides are TGTGCCAGCAGCTTACCGCCCGGGACAGGGAGGGAGACCCAGTACTTC.